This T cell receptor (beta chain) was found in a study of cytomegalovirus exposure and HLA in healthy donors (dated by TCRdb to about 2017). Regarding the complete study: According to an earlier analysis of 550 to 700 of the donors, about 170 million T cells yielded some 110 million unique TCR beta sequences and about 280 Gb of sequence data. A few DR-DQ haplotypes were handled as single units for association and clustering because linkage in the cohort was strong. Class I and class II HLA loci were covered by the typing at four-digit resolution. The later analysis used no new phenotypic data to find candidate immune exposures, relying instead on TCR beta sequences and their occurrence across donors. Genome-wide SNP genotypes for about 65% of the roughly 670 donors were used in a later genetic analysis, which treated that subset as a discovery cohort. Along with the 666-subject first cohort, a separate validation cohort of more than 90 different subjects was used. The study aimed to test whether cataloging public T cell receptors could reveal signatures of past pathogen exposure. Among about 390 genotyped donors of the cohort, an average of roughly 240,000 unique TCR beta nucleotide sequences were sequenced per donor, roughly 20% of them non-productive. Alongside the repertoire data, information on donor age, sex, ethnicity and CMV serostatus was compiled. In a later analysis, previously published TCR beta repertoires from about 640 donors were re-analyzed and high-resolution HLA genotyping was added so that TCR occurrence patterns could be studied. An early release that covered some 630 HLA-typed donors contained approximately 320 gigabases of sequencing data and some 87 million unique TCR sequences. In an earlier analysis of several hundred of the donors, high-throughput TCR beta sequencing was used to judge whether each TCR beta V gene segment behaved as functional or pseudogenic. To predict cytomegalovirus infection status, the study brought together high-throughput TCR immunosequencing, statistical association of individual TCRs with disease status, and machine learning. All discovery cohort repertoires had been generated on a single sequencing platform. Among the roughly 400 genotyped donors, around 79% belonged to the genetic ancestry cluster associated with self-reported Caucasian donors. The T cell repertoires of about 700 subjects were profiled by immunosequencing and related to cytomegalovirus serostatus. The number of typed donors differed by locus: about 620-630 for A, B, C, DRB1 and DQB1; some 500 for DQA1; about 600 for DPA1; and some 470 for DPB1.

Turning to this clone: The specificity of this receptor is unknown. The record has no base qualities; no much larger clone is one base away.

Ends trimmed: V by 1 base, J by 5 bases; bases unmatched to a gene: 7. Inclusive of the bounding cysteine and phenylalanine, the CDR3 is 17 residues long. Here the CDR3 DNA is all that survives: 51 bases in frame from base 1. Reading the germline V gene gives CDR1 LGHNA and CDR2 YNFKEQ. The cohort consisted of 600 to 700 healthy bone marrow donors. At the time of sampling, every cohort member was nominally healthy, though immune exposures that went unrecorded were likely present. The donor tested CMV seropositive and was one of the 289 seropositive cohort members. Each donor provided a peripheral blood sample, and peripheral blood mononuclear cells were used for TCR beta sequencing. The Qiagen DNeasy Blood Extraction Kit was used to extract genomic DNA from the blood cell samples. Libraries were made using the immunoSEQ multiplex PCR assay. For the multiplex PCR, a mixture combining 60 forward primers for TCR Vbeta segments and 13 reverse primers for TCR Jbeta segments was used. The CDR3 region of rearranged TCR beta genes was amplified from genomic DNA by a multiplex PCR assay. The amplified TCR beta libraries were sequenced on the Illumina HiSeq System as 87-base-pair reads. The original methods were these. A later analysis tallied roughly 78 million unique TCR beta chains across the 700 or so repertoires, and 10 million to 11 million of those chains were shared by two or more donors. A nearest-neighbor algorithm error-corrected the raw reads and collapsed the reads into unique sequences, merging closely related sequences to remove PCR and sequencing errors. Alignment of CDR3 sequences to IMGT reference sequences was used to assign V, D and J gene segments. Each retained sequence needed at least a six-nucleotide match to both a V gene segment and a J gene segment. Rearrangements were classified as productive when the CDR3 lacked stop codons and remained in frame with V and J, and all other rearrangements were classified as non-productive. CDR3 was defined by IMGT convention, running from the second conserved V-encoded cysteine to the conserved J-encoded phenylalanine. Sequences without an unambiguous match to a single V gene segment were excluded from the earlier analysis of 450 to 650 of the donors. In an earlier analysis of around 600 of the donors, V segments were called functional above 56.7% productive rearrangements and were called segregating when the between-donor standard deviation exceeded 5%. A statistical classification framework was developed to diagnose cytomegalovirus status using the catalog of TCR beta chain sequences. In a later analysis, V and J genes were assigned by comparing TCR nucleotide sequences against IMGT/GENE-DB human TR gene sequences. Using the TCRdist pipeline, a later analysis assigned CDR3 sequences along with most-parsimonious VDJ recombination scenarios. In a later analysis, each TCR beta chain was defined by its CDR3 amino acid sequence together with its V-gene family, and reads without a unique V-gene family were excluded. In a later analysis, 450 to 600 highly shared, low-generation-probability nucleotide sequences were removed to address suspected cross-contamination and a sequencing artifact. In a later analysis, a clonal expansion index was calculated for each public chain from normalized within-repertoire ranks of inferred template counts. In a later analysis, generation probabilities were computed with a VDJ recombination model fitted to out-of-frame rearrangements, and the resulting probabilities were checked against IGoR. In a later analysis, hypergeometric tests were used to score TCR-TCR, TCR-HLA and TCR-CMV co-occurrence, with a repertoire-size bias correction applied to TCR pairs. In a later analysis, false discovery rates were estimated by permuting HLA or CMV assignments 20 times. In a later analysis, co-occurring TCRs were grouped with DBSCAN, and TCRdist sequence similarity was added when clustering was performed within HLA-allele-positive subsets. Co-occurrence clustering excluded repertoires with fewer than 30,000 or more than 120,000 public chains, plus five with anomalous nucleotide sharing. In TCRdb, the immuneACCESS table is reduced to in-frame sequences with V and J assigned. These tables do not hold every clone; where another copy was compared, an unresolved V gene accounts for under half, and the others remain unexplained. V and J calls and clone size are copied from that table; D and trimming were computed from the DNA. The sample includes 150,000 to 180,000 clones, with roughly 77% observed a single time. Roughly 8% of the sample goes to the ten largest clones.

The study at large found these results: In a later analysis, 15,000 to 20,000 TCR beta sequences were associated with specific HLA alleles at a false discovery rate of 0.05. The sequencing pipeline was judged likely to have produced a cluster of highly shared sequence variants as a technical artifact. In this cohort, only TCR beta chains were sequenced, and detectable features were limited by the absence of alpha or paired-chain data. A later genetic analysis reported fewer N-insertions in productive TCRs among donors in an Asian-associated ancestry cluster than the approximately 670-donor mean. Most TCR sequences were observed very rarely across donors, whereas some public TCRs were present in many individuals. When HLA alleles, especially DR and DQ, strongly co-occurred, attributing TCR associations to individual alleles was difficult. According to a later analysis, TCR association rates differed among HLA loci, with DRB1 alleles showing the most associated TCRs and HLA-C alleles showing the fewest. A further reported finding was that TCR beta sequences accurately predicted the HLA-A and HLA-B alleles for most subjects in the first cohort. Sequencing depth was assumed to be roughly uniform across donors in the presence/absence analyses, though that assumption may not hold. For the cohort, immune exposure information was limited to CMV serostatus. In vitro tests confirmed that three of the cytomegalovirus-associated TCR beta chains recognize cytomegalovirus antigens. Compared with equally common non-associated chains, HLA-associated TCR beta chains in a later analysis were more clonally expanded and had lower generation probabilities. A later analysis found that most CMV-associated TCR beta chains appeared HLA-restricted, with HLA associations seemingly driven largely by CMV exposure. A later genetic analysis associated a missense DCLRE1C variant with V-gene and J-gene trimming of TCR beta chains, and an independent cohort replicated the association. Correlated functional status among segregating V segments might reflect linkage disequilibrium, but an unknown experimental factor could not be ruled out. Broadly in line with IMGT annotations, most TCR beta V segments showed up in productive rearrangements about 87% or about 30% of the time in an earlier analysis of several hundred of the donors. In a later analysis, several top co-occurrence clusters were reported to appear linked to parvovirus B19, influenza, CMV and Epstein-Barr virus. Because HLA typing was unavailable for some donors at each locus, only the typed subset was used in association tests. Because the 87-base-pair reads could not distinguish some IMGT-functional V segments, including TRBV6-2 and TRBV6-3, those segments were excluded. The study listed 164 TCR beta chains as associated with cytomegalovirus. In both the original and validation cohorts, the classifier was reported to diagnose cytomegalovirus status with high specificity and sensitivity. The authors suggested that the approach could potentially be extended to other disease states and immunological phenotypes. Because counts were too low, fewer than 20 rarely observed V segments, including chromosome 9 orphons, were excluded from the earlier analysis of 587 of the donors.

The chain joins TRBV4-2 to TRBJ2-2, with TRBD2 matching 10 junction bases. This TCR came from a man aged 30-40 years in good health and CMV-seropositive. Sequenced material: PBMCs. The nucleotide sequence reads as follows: TGTGCCAGCAGCCAAGGGGGAAAAGCGGGAGGGACCGGGGAGCTGTTTTTT. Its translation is CASSQGGKAGGTGELFF.